These 3 T cell receptor beta chains originate from one sample sequenced in a study of blood T cell repertoires in COVID-19. Data came from immunoSEQ multiplex PCR; TCRdb stores just in-frame clones and leaves some out. This table has 200,000 to 300,000 clones, about 79% appearing once. Sequencing used peripheral blood. These receptors all come from a man in his forties who had recovered from COVID-19.

The V and J genes are TRBV4-3 and TRBJ2-5; 7 bases fit TRBD1. The germline V gene has CDR1 LGHNA and CDR2 YSLEER. Trimming took 1 base from V and 4 from J; bases not matched to a gene: 6. The CDR3 consists of 15 residues. The CDR3 here is CASSQVHRGLETQYF. CDR3 nucleotides: TGCGCCAGCAGCCAAGTCCACAGGGGCCTAGAGACCCAGTACTTC.

V is TRBV2 and J is TRBJ1-4; the D is unclear. Germline CDR1 SNHLY, CDR2 FYNNEI. Trimming pared 3 bases from V and 5 bases from J, leaving 10 bases between. The CDR3 extends over 14 amino acids. For the CDR3, the DNA is TGTGCCAGCAGTGAGTCCAGATTAAATGAAAAACTGTTTTTT. It is translated as CASSESRLNEKLFF.

The genes are TRBV7-8 and TRBJ2-1; 12 nucleotides align to TRBD2. The V segment lost 2 bases and the J segment 8 bases; nucleotides outside the gene matches: 16. Germline V gene data show CDR1 as SGHVS and CDR2 as FQNEAQ. This CDR3 comprises 19 residues. The CDR3 reads CASSLRLAGVSFPFHEQFF. The CDR3 DNA reads TGTGCCAGCAGCTTACGACTAGCGGGAGTATCCTTCCCGTTCCATGAGCAGTTCTTC.